The rows below give T cell receptor beta chains drawn from one sample of a study of blood T cell repertoires in COVID-19. Some clones are missing from TCRdb's copy, which holds only in-frame ones; the method was immunoSEQ multiplex PCR. The sample consists of around 140,000 clones, around 83% of them appearing once. The sequencing input was peripheral blood. Source of these receptors: a man between 60 and 70 years old with active or convalescent COVID-19. The CDR3 runs from the conserved cysteine through the conserved F or W. Each record gives: J gene, CDR3 length, V gene, D gene, clone size, CDR3 protein, CDR3 DNA. D genes are given only for firm matches. Clone size is shown for a subset of rows, as once, few, many or a class of expanded clone.

j_call: TRBJ2-4; cdr3_length: 13; v_call: TRBV4-3; d_call: TRBD2; clone_size: -; cdr3_aa: CASSQDAGGSQYF; cdr3_nt: TGCGCCAGCAGCCAAGATGCGGGGGGCTCTCAGTACTTC
j_call: TRBJ2-1; cdr3_length: 12; v_call: TRBV28; d_call: -; clone_size: -; cdr3_aa: CASSLLATEQFF; cdr3_nt: TGTGCCAGCAGTTTATTAGCTACTGAGCAGTTCTTC
j_call: TRBJ2-7; cdr3_length: 13; v_call: TRBV10-2; d_call: -; clone_size: once; cdr3_aa: CASSGRGGYEQYF; cdr3_nt: TGCGCCAGCAGTGGGAGGGGTGGGTACGAGCAGTACTTC
j_call: TRBJ1-2; cdr3_length: 15; v_call: TRBV5-1; d_call: TRBD1; clone_size: -; cdr3_aa: CASSLEAGGDYGYTF; cdr3_nt: TGCGCCAGCAGCTTGGAGGCAGGGGGCGACTATGGCTACACCTTC
j_call: TRBJ2-7; cdr3_length: 16; v_call: TRBV6-4; d_call: TRBD1; clone_size: -; cdr3_aa: CASSDLPDRGWVEQYF; cdr3_nt: TGTGCCAGCAGTGACTTGCCCGACAGGGGGTGGGTCGAGCAGTACTTC
j_call: TRBJ1-1; cdr3_length: 13; v_call: TRBV19; d_call: -; clone_size: -; cdr3_aa: CASRTQLNTEAFF; cdr3_nt: TGTGCCAGTCGAACCCAGTTGAACACTGAAGCTTTCTTT
j_call: TRBJ2-1; cdr3_length: 13; v_call: TRBV12-3/TRBV12-4; d_call: -; clone_size: -; cdr3_aa: CASDKRGGTEQFF; cdr3_nt: TGTGCCAGCGACAAAAGAGGGGGTACTGAGCAGTTCTTC
j_call: TRBJ1-2; cdr3_length: 13; v_call: TRBV18; d_call: TRBD1; clone_size: -; cdr3_aa: CASSRDREGGYTF; cdr3_nt: TGTGCCAGCTCACGGGACAGAGAAGGGGGCTACACCTTC
j_call: TRBJ1-1; cdr3_length: 14; v_call: TRBV5-1; d_call: -; clone_size: -; cdr3_aa: CASSLGGTHTEAFF; cdr3_nt: TGCGCCAGCAGCTTGGGAGGCACCCACACTGAAGCTTTCTTT
j_call: TRBJ1-3; cdr3_length: 16; v_call: TRBV11-3; d_call: -; clone_size: -; cdr3_aa: CASSSRGNRPGNTIYF; cdr3_nt: TGTGCCAGCAGCTCCCGTGGGAACAGGCCTGGAAACACCATATATTTT
j_call: TRBJ1-2; cdr3_length: 15; v_call: TRBV11-3; d_call: TRBD1; clone_size: -; cdr3_aa: CASSFGTGSAYGYTF; cdr3_nt: TGTGCCAGCAGCTTCGGGACAGGGAGCGCCTATGGCTACACCTTC
j_call: TRBJ1-6; cdr3_length: 15; v_call: TRBV27; d_call: -; clone_size: -; cdr3_aa: CASTRALRVNSPLHF; cdr3_nt: TGTGCCAGCACCCGAGCCCTGAGGGTCAATTCACCCCTCCACTTT
j_call: TRBJ2-2; cdr3_length: 15; v_call: TRBV7-9; d_call: -; clone_size: -; cdr3_aa: CASSLDWTLTGELFF; cdr3_nt: TGTGCCAGCAGCTTAGATTGGACACTCACCGGGGAGCTGTTTTTT
j_call: TRBJ2-5; cdr3_length: 15; v_call: TRBV7-9; d_call: -; clone_size: few; cdr3_aa: CASSARRDLQETQYF; cdr3_nt: TGTGCCAGCAGCGCGCGACGGGATCTTCAAGAGACCCAGTACTTC
j_call: TRBJ1-1; cdr3_length: 14; v_call: TRBV6-5; d_call: -; clone_size: -; cdr3_aa: CASTEQGSNTEAFF; cdr3_nt: TGTGCCAGCACCGAACAGGGCTCGAACACTGAAGCTTTCTTT
j_call: TRBJ2-1; cdr3_length: 15; v_call: TRBV6-5; d_call: TRBD2; clone_size: -; cdr3_aa: CASSYWTSGNNEQFF; cdr3_nt: TGTGCCAGCAGTTACTGGACTAGCGGTAACAATGAGCAGTTCTTC
j_call: TRBJ1-1; cdr3_length: 13; v_call: TRBV6-5; d_call: TRBD1; clone_size: -; cdr3_aa: CASGGTGNTEAFF; cdr3_nt: TGTGCCAGCGGAGGGACAGGGAACACTGAAGCTTTCTTT
j_call: TRBJ2-2; cdr3_length: 17; v_call: TRBV4-1; d_call: -; clone_size: -; cdr3_aa: CASSHGADRYNTGELFF; cdr3_nt: TGCGCCAGCAGCCATGGAGCAGACAGGTACAACACCGGGGAGCTGTTTTTT